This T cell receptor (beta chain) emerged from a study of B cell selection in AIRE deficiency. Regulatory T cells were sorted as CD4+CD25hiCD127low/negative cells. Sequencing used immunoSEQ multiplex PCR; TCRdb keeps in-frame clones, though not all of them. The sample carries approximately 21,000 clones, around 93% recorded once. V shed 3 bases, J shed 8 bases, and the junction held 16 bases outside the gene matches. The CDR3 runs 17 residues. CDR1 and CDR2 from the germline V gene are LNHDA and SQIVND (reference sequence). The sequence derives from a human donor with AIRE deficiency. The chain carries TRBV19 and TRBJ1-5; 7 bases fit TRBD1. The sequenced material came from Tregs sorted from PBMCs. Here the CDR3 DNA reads TGTGCCAGTAGTATTCGCTCCGGGACAGAAGGTTTCAAGCCCCAGCATTTT. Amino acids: CASSIRSGTEGFKPQHF.